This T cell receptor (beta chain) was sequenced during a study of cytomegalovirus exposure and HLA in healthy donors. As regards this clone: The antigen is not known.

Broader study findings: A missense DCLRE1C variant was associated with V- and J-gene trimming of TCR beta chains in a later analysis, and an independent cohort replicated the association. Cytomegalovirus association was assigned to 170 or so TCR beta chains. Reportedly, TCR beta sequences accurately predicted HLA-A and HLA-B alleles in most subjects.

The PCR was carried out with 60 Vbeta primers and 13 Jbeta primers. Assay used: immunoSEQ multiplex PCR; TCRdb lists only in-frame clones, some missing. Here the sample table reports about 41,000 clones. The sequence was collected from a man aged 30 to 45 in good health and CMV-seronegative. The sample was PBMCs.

As DNA, the CDR3 is TGCGCCAGCAGCTCCCAGACCAACCAGCGAGAGACCCAGTACTTC. Its protein product is CASSSQTNQRETQYF. This chain joins TRBV5-1 and TRBJ2-5; the D is unclear. Trimming pared 3 bases from V and 4 bases from J, leaving 16 bases between. CDR3 length: 15 residues. Germline CDR1 SGHRS, CDR2 YFSETQ.